The 29 T cell receptor beta chains reported below all come from one sample, sequenced in a study of CD8 T cells in ankylosing spondylitis. MiXCR was run by TCRdb on the 5' RACE reads, yielding one entry per CDR3 protein. The sample has some 140,000 distinct CDR3 sequences; roughly 7.7% are singletons. What was sequenced was synovial fluid, either unsorted or a sorted T cell fraction (not recorded which). The receptor set was obtained from a male donor with ankylosing spondylitis.

The genes are TRBV29-1 and TRBJ2-7; D gene uncertain. Deletions cut 7 bases from V and 7 bases from J, with 17 bases between. The CDR3 runs to 12 residues. Looked up from germline, CDR1 is SQVTM and CDR2 is ANQGSEA. Here the CDR3 DNA reads TGCAGCGCTCACGGACCGAGTACGGAGCAGTACTTC. Protein sequence: CSAHGPSTEQYF.

This sequence joins TRBV20-1 and TRBJ2-5; possible D gene TRBD2, 5 bases. The germline V gene has CDR1 DFQATT and CDR2 SNEGSKA (reference sequence). The CDR3 has 13 amino acids. V gave up 5 bases and J gave up 4 bases, with 14 bases separating them. The CDR3 DNA reads as TGCAGTGCTTTCGGGGATTTTCGAGAGACCCAGTACTTC. Its translation: CSAFGDFRETQYF.

This clonotype was seen only a few times. The V call is TRBV5-1, the J call TRBJ2-3; 7 bases line up with TRBD2. Germline V gene lookup returns CDR1 SGHRS and CDR2 YFSETQ. The trim removed 0 bases at V and 5 bases at J, leaving 6 bases unmatched. The CDR3 loop spans 15 amino acids. Written as DNA, the CDR3 is TGCGCCAGCAGCTTGGATTCAGCGGGGAGAGATACGCAGTATTTT. Translated: CASSLDSAGRDTQYF. Using reference TRBV5-1 and TRBJ2-3 for the parts outside the CDR3, the full variable domain is KAGVTQTPRYLIKTRGQQVTLSCSPISGHRSVSWYQQTPGQGLQFLFEYFSETQRNKGNFPGRFSGRQFSNSRSEMNVSTLELGDSALYLCASSLDSAGRDTQYFGPGTRLTVL.

Regarding this clonotype: A much larger clone sits a single nucleotide away, making a read error possible. The rearrangement joins TRBV28 to TRBJ2-3, with TRBD1 identical over 9 bases. In germline, CDR1 is MDHEN, CDR2 SYDVKM. The CDR3 runs to 16 residues. V dropped 3 bases and J dropped 2; count of bases not matched to a gene: 6. The CDR3 reads CASSFWGQGITDTQYF. The CDR3 DNA reads as TGTGCCAGCAGTTTCTGGGGACAGGGAATCACAGATACGCAGTATTTT.

This clonotype has just a few counts. V usage is TRBV5-5 and J usage is TRBJ2-7, with 9 nucleotides matching TRBD2. The CDR3 runs 15 residues. Germline V CDR1 and CDR2: SGHKS, YYEKEE (reference sequence). Trimming at V came to 0 bases and at J to 3 bases, leaving 4 bases not matched to a gene. The CDR3 DNA sequence: TGTGCCAGCAGCTTGGTTGGGACTAGCCTCTACGAGCAGTACTTC. Its translation: CASSLVGTSLYEQYF.

This clonotype was counted many times. The chain is built from TRBV7-2 and TRBJ1-1, with a tentative D call TRBD1 (5 bases). The germline V gene encodes CDR1 SGHTA and CDR2 FQGNSA. The germline V and J ends were trimmed by 2 bases and 2 bases, with 12 bases remaining between them. The CDR3 is 15 residues long. As DNA, the CDR3 is TGTGCCAGCAGCTTATGGTGGGGGGAAAACACTGAAGCTTTCTTT. Encoded protein: CASSLWWGENTEAFF. The variable domain in full, with the rest retrieved from reference TRBV7-2 and TRBJ1-1, is GAGVSQSPSNKVTEKGKDVELRCDPISGHTALYWYRQSLGQGLEFLIYFQGNSAPDKSGLPSDRFSAERTGGSVSTLTIQRTQQEDSAVYLCASSLWWGENTEAFFGQGTRLTVV.

The gene calls are TRBV7-8 and TRBJ1-1; D is perhaps TRBD1 (5 bases). Looked up from germline, CDR1 is SGHVS and CDR2 is FQNEAQ. The CDR3 has 15 amino acids. Trimming took 5 bases from V and 1 from J, leaving 14 bases between them. This CDR3 reads CASSPLMTANTEAFF. Written as DNA, the CDR3 is TGTGCCAGCAGCCCCCTAATGACAGCGAACACTGAAGCTTTCTTT.

In this sample, this clonotype turned up a few times. This CDR3 is CASSPDTAGQETQYF. CDR3 sequence (DNA): TGCGCCAGCAGCCCCGACACAGCGGGACAAGAGACCCAGTACTTC. V gene TRBV5-1 combines with J gene TRBJ2-5, with 7 bases aligning to TRBD2. Unmatched junction bases numbered 8, after V lost 4 bases and J lost 2 bases. The CDR3 contains 15 residues. The germline gives CDR1 SGHRS, CDR2 YFSETQ.

Ten or more counts support this clonotype. The chain uses TRBV4-1 and TRBJ1-1, with D possibly being TRBD1 (5 bases). CDR3 length equals 13 residues. CDR1 and CDR2 from the germline V gene are MGHRA and YSYEKL. The V end was cut by 6 bases, the J end by 4 bases, with 12 bases between. The DNA for the CDR3 is TGCGCCAGCAGTCAGCGGGACGGCACTGAAGCTTTCTTT. It encodes CASSQRDGTEAFF.

This clonotype was observed at least ten times. V usage is TRBV4-3 and J usage is TRBJ2-7; possibly TRBD1 for D (5 bases). Germline assignment: CDR1 LGHNA and CDR2 YSLEER. The length of the CDR3 is 15 residues. Trimming took 0 bases from V and 5 from J, leaving 14 bases between them. CDR3 sequence: CASSQDWVRVHEQYF. In DNA, the CDR3 is TGCGCCAGCAGCCAAGATTGGGTCAGGGTCCACGAGCAGTACTTC.

This clonotype was seen more than once but under ten times. The chain joins TRBV6-1 to TRBJ2-2, with 10 bases matching TRBD1. The CDR3 length is 16 residues. Germline V gene data show CDR1 as MNHNS and CDR2 as SASEGT. J gave up 5 bases and V 1 base, and 4 bases lay outside the gene matches. DNA for the CDR3: TGTGCCAGCAGTGAAGGGACAGGGGGTTTAACCGGGGAGCTGTTTTTT. Its protein is CASSEGTGGLTGELFF.

The chain is built from TRBV18 and TRBJ2-3; D ambiguous. Trimming shortened V by 3 bases and J by 2 bases, and 9 bases separated the two germline ends. CDR1 is KGHSH, CDR2 LQKENI, per germline. This CDR3 region has 14 residues. CDR3 coding DNA: TGTGCCAGCTCACCCGAATATTTCACAGATACGCAGTATTTT. It yields the protein CASSPEYFTDTQYF.

This chain connects TRBV10-3 to TRBJ2-5, with TRBD2 matching over 14 bases. The CDR3 covers 16 residues. The germline V gene encodes CDR1 ENHRY and CDR2 SYGVKD. With V trimmed by 6 bases and J by 3 bases, 6 bases remained unmatched. CDR3 residues: CAIRTSGGAGKETQYF. CDR3 bases: TGTGCCATCAGGACTAGCGGGGGGGCCGGGAAAGAGACCCAGTACTTC.

This clonotype was detected ten times or more. V gene TRBV2 combines with J gene TRBJ2-2; 7 bases fit TRBD1. V gave up 7 bases and J gave up 5 bases; unmatched junction bases: 7. CDR1 is SNHLY and CDR2 is FYNNEI in the germline V gene. This CDR3 contains 14 residues. Here the CDR3 DNA reads TGTGCCAGCACCCGGGACAGCTGGACCGGGGAGCTGTTTTTT. This sequence encodes CASTRDSWTGELFF. Full variable domain (rest looked up from reference TRBV2 and TRBJ2-2): EPEVTQTPSHQVTQMGQEVILRCVPISNHLYFYWYRQILGQKVEFLVSFYNNEISEKSEIFDDQFSVERPDGSNFTLKIRSTKLEDSAMYFCASTRDSWTGELFFGEGSRLTVL.

Ten or more counts support this clonotype. The V call is TRBV4-1, the J call TRBJ1-1, with D perhaps matching TRBD1 (5 bases). The V and J ends lost 5 bases and 4 bases respectively, with 14 bases between them. Germline CDR1 MGHRA, CDR2 YSYEKL. The CDR3 covers 14 residues. The CDR3 DNA follows: TGCGCCAGCAGCATCGCAGGGCCTTTCACTGAAGCTTTCTTT. Its protein is CASSIAGPFTEAFF.

This clonotype was seen at least ten times. The chain uses TRBV28 and TRBJ1-2, with D hard to call. The germline V gene encodes CDR1 MDHEN and CDR2 SYDVKM. The CDR3 spans 15 residues. V was shortened by 7 bases and J by 4 bases, with 19 bases between the two germline ends. CDR3 bases: TGTGCCAGCAATCCCCTTTGGGAGACTCGCTATGGCTACACCTTC. It codes for CASNPLWETRYGYTF.

J is TRBJ1-4 and V is TRBV6-1, with 9 bases lining up with TRBD1. The CDR3 is made up of 16 amino acids. J lost 10 bases, V lost 6 bases, and 15 bases had no gene match. Germline assignment: CDR1 MNHNS and CDR2 SASEGT. CDR3 sequence: CASRENRGRTIGKLFF. For the CDR3, the DNA is TGTGCCAGCAGGGAAAACAGGGGGCGAACGATAGGAAAACTGTTTTTT.

This clonotype was picked up many times. V gene TRBV20-1 combines with J gene TRBJ2-3; D may correspond to TRBD1 or TRBD2 (6 bases each). The CDR3 has 14 amino acids. V lost 5 bases and J 4 bases, leaving 16 bases between the germline ends. CDR1 and CDR2 (germline): DFQATT, SNEGSKA (reference sequence). CDR3 sequence (DNA): TGCAGTGCTCTAGGGGGGTTTCGGGCAGATACGCAGTATTTT. This encodes CSALGGFRADTQYF.

This clonotype was detected only a few times. The chain recombines TRBV4-3 with TRBJ2-7, with D perhaps being TRBD1 or TRBD2 (5 bases each). Germline CDR1 and CDR2: LGHNA and YSLEER. This CDR3 contains 14 residues. Trimming shortened V by 4 bases and J by 3 bases, and 13 bases separated the two germline ends. The CDR3 protein is CASSRARGRYEQYF. The CDR3 bases are TGCGCCAGCAGCCGCGCCCGGGGACGCTACGAGCAGTACTTC.

This clonotype was detected ten times or more. The V call is TRBV4-1, the J call TRBJ1-5; TRBD1 agrees at 9 bases. With 1 base clipped from V and 8 bases from J, the junction kept 3 bases outside the gene matches. Germline values: CDR1 MGHRA, CDR2 YSYEKL. CDR3 size: 14 residues. The CDR3: CASSQGQGGKPQHF. The CDR3 DNA is TGCGCCAGCAGCCAAGGACAGGGGGGGAAGCCCCAGCATTTT.

Ten or more counts support this clonotype. The chain joins TRBV20-1 to TRBJ2-3; TRBD2 aligns across 7 bases. The germline V gene has CDR1 DFQATT and CDR2 SNEGSKA (reference sequence). The CDR3 contains 14 residues. Here the CDR3 reads CSGSLADFTDTQYF. As DNA, the CDR3 is TGCAGCGGTTCTCTAGCGGACTTCACAGATACGCAGTATTTT.

In its sample, this clonotype was seen a few times. V gene TRBV20-1 combines with J gene TRBJ2-5, with a possible D match to TRBD2 (6 bases). The germline gives CDR1 DFQATT, CDR2 SNEGSKA (reference sequence). The CDR3 spans 15 residues. V was cut by 6 bases and J by 3 bases, with 20 bases left in between. The DNA for the CDR3 is TGCAGTGCGTGGTTGGAGGGATTACAAAAAGAGACCCAGTACTTC. This codes for CSAWLEGLQKETQYF.

The table lists this clonotype with many counts. The genes are TRBV28 and TRBJ2-5; D gene unclear. Germline V gene data show CDR1 as MDHEN and CDR2 as SYDVKM. Deletions cut 8 bases from V and 0 bases from J, with 7 bases between. This CDR3 is 12 amino acids long. CDR3 DNA: TGTGCCAGCGCCGGGTACCAAGAGACCCAGTACTTC. Encoded protein: CASAGYQETQYF.

J is TRBJ2-2 and V is TRBV6-1, with D possibly being TRBD1 (6 bases). Germline CDR1 is MNHNS and CDR2 is SASEGT. V lost 6 bases and J lost 0, with 11 bases in between. CDR3 size: 15 residues. CDR3 protein: CASSATGTNTGELFF. The CDR3 bases are TGTGCCAGCAGCGCCACAGGGACGAACACCGGGGAGCTGTTTTTT.

This clonotype was seen at least ten times. The chain has TRBV2 and TRBJ1-1; a weak D match, TRBD1 (5 bases). Germline-derived CDR1 and CDR2 are SNHLY and FYNNEI. V was pared by 6 bases and J by 1 base, with 12 bases between. The length of the CDR3 is 14 residues. CDR3 nucleotides: TGTGCCAGCAGGGAGGGACGGGCGAACACTGAAGCTTTCTTT. Translated: CASREGRANTEAFF.

The V call is TRBV7-9, the J call TRBJ2-3, with no clear D. V lost 5 bases and J lost 6, with 9 bases in between. This CDR3 contains 12 residues. CDR1 is SEHNR, CDR2 FQNEAQ, per germline (reference sequence). The CDR3 region is CASSQTWDTQYF. The DNA for the CDR3 is TGTGCCAGCAGCCAGACATGGGATACGCAGTATTTT.

This clonotype turned up a few times. The chain is built from TRBV10-3 and TRBJ2-5, with D perhaps matching TRBD2 (5 bases). Germline lookup yields CDR1 ENHRY and CDR2 SYGVKD. Trimming removed 4 bases from V and 3 bases from J, with 18 bases in between. CDR3 size: 16 residues. CDR3 DNA sequence: TGTGCCATCAGTGGAACCCCAGGTGGGCGGGAAGAGACCCAGTACTTC. It encodes CAISGTPGGREETQYF.

The CDR3, as DNA: TGTGCCAGCAGCCCCGGACGCCTCTATGGCTACACCTTC. Its translation: CASSPGRLYGYTF. The chain combines TRBV5-7 with TRBJ1-2; D is unclear. TRBV5-7 is an ORF, with its function uncertain. V gave up 4 bases and J gave up 4 bases, with 11 bases separating them. The CDR3 is 13 amino acids.

This clonotype showed up just a few times. In DNA form, the CDR3 reads TGTGCCAGCAGCCCTACATCGACTGTGTACAATGAGCAGTTCTTC. This gives the protein CASSPTSTVYNEQFF. The chain employs TRBV7-3 and TRBJ2-1; no firm D call. Germline V CDR1 and CDR2: SGHTA, FQGTGA. Trimming left V 5 bases short and J 4 bases short, with 15 bases between. The CDR3 extends over 15 amino acids.